Included here is one T cell receptor beta chain sequence, with context. Data came from immunoSEQ multiplex PCR; TCRdb stores just in-frame clones and leaves some out. The table has roughly 88,000 clones, approximately 91% seen once; the top ten hold around 0.95%. V was clipped by 3 bases and J by 3 bases; unmatched bases: 10. The V gene's germline CDR1 is GTSNPN and CDR2 SVGIG (reference sequence). This CDR3 has 15 amino acids. This sample is part of a study of control samples from healthy donors and cancer patients. What was sequenced was blood. V is TRBV30 and J is TRBJ2-7, with 8 bases matching TRBD2. This sequence originates from a woman in her 30s in good health. The CDR3 sequence: CAWSPPASGSYEQYF. CDR3 nucleotides: TGTGCCTGGAGCCCCCCAGCCAGCGGGAGCTACGAGCAGTACTTC.